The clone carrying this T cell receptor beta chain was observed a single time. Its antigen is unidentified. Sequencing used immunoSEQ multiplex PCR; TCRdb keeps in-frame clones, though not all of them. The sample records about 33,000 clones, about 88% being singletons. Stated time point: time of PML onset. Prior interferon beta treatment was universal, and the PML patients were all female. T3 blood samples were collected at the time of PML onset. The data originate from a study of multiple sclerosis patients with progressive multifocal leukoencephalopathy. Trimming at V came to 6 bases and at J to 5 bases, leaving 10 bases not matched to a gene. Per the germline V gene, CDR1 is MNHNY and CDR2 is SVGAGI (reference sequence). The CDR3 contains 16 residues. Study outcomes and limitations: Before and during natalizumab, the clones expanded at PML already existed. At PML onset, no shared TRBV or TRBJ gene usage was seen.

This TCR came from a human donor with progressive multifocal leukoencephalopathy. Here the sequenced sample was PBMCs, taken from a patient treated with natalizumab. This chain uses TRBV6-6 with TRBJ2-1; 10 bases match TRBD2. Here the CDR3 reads CASRGPSGRGDNEQFF. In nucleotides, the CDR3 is TGTGCCAGCAGGGGTCCCAGCGGGAGGGGGGACAATGAGCAGTTCTTC.